One and the same sample provided the 19 T cell receptor beta chains below, sequenced in a study of blood T cell repertoires in COVID-19. This table comes from immunoSEQ multiplex PCR, and its TCRdb copy is limited to in-frame clones, with some not included. The top ten clones hold approximately 30% of a sample with some 140,000 clones, roughly four fifths of them seen once. The sequenced material came from peripheral blood. These receptors were collected from a woman aged 55-70 years with acute or convalescent COVID-19.

The chain recombines TRBV7-6 with TRBJ2-3, with TRBD2 identical over 8 bases. The germline gives CDR1 SGHVS, CDR2 FNYEAQ. The CDR3 length is 15 residues. After removal of 5 bases from V and 1 base from J, the junction contained 5 bases not matched to a gene. CDR3 bases: TGTGCCAGCAGCCGGACTAGCTCCCGCACAGATACGCAGTATTTT. Encoded protein: CASSRTSSRTDTQYF.

The chain is built from TRBV10-3 and TRBJ1-1; 9 positions match TRBD1. The CDR3 consists of 15 residues. V trimming: 3 bases; J trimming: 7 bases; junction bases outside the gene matches: 9. From germline, CDR1 is ENHRY and CDR2 SYGVKD. The CDR3 DNA follows: TGTGCCATCAGTGATCGACAGGGGGGGACTAATGAAGCTTTCTTT. Translating it yields CAISDRQGGTNEAFF.

The rearrangement links TRBV12-3 or TRBV12-4 to TRBJ2-3; D perhaps matches TRBD1 (5 bases). V lost 5 bases and J lost 7, with 10 bases in between. The CDR3 is 12 residues long. Here the CDR3 reads CASSTDSHTQYF. CDR3 coding DNA: TGTGCCAGCAGTACCGACAGTCATACGCAGTATTTT.

V and J are TRBV11-3 and TRBJ2-3; D is perhaps TRBD1 (5 bases). The CDR3 consists of 15 residues. V was clipped by 1 base and J by 1 base, with 9 bases between them. Germline CDR1 reads SGHNT; CDR2 reads YENEEA. The CDR3 coding sequence is TGTGCCAGCAGCTTAGGGGGCCTCGGCACAGATACGCAGTATTTT. Residues: CASSLGGLGTDTQYF.

This clone was detected once. The chain links TRBV2 to TRBJ1-1; D is undetermined. The CDR3 covers 12 residues. The V gene's germline CDR1 is SNHLY and CDR2 FYNNEI. V shed 5 bases and J shed 1 base, with 5 bases lying between them. CDR3 in DNA: TGTGCCAGCAGTTACAAGAACACTGAAGCTTTCTTT. Its translation is CASSYKNTEAFF.

CDR3 residues: CASSQQTGGETQYF. Written as DNA, the CDR3 is TGTGCCAGCAGCCAACAGACAGGGGGGGAGACCCAGTACTTC. The V and J genes are TRBV3-1 (or the pseudogene TRBV3-2) and TRBJ2-5, with TRBD1 identical over 9 bases. Trimming at V came to 2 bases and at J to 5 bases, leaving 3 bases not matched to a gene. CDR1 is LGHDT and CDR2 is YNNKEL in the germline V gene (reference sequence). The CDR3 is 14 amino acids.

This chain joins TRBV4-1 and TRBJ1-1; a possible D gene is TRBD1 (5 bases). Trimming stripped 0 bases from V and 0 bases from J, with 11 bases between. CDR3 size: 16 residues. Germline V gene data show CDR1 as MGHRA and CDR2 as YSYEKL. CDR3 bases: TGCGCCAGCAGCCAAGATTATGACAGTTTGAACACTGAAGCTTTCTTT. Amino acid sequence: CASSQDYDSLNTEAFF.

The chain has TRBV7-3 and TRBJ1-2; 7 bases are a match to TRBD1. The CDR3 has 15 residues. The ends lost 1 base at V and 1 base at J; junction bases unmatched: 3. Germline CDR1 and CDR2: SGHTA and FQGTGA. Here the CDR3 reads CASSLMSGGNYGYTF. In nucleotides, the CDR3 is TGTGCCAGCAGCTTAATGTCAGGGGGTAACTATGGCTACACCTTC.

The table lists this clone with a few counts. This sequence joins TRBV7-8 and TRBJ2-7; D perhaps matches TRBD1 (6 bases). Germline lookup yields CDR1 SGHVS and CDR2 FQNEAQ. The V and J ends lost 5 bases and 5 bases respectively, with 16 bases between them. This CDR3 has 14 amino acids. The CDR3 is CASSPGHGSHEQYF. Here the CDR3 DNA reads TGTGCCAGCAGCCCGGGACACGGCTCACACGAGCAGTACTTC. Full variable domain (missing parts from reference TRBV7-8 and TRBJ2-7): GAGVSQSPRYKVAKRGQDVALRCDPISGHVSLFWYQQALGQGPEFLTYFQNEAQLDKSGLPSDRFFAERPEGSVSTLKIQRTQQEDSAVYLCASSPGHGSHEQYFGPGTRLTVT.

The V gene is TRBV5-1, the J gene TRBJ2-1; 9 nucleotides agree with TRBD2. Germline V gene lookup returns CDR1 SGHRS and CDR2 YFSETQ. V lost 2 bases, J lost 10 bases, and 16 bases stayed unmatched. This CDR3 spans 17 amino acids. CDR3: CASSFGGLDSGGPEQFF. CDR3 bases: TGCGCCAGCAGCTTTGGAGGACTGGATAGCGGGGGCCCCGAGCAGTTCTTC.

The V call is TRBV11-3, the J call TRBJ2-3, with TRBD2 matching 10 bases. The length of the CDR3 is 17 residues. J lost 2 bases, V lost 0 bases, and 5 bases had no gene match. Germline assignment: CDR1 SGHNT and CDR2 YENEEA. The CDR3 reads CASSLDGSGGFTDTQYF. CDR3 in DNA: TGTGCCAGCAGCTTAGACGGTAGCGGGGGGTTCACAGATACGCAGTATTTT.

The chain is built from TRBV11-2 and TRBJ2-1, with TRBD2 matching 7 bases. CDR1 and CDR2 (germline): SGHAT, FQNNGV. J lost 7 bases, V lost 1 base, and 16 bases had no gene match. The CDR3 is 18 amino acids. The CDR3, as DNA: TGTGCCAGCAGCTTAGGGGCCCTAGCGGCAGGTTCTAGGAATGAGCAGTTCTTC. This gives the protein CASSLGALAAGSRNEQFF.

V usage is TRBV27 and J usage is TRBJ1-2, with TRBD1 as a possible D gene (6 bases). The V end lost 8 bases, the J end lost 4 bases, and 17 bases lay between the germline ends. This CDR3 is 14 amino acids long. Germline CDR1 MNHEY, CDR2 SMNVEV (reference sequence). CDR3: CASREEGGLYGYTF. The CDR3 DNA follows: TGTGCCAGCCGCGAAGAGGGGGGGCTCTATGGCTACACCTTC.

This chain joins TRBV3-1 (or the pseudogene TRBV3-2) and TRBJ1-1; TRBD1 matches at 9 bases. Germline assignment: CDR1 LGHDT and CDR2 YNNKEL (reference sequence). The CDR3 consists of 18 residues. V shed 1 base and J 5 bases; nucleotides not matched to a gene: 14. CDR3 DNA: TGTGCCAGCAGCCAAGGGGGAAACAGGGGGCGGTTGGGTACTGAAGCTTTCTTT. It is translated as CASSQGGNRGRLGTEAFF.

The chain uses TRBV6-5 and TRBJ2-7, with 7 bases lining up with TRBD1. The V and J ends lost 7 bases and 2 bases, in that order; junction bases with no gene match: 8. Germline lookup yields CDR1 MNHEY and CDR2 SVGAGI. This CDR3 has 14 amino acids. CDR3 in amino acids: CASKRTGHTYEQYV. The CDR3 region has the DNA TGTGCCAGCAAGAGGACAGGTCACACCTACGAGCAGTACGTC.

The chain couples TRBV11-2 to TRBJ2-5, with no clear D. This CDR3 contains 13 residues. The germline V and J ends were trimmed by 6 bases and 5 bases, with 13 bases remaining between them. CDR1 is SGHAT and CDR2 is FQNNGV in the germline V gene. CDR3: CASRSAGAETQYF. CDR3 DNA: TGTGCCAGCAGATCCGCTGGTGCGGAGACCCAGTACTTC.

V gene TRBV11-3 combines with J gene TRBJ2-1, with 7 bases lining up with TRBD1. In germline, CDR1 is SGHNT, CDR2 YENEEA. The CDR3 is 15 amino acids. V lost 2 bases to trimming and J lost 2 bases; unmatched junction nucleotides: 3. In DNA form, the CDR3 reads TGTGCCAGCAGCTTAAGGGACAGACCCTACAATGAGCAGTTCTTC. Translated: CASSLRDRPYNEQFF.

This chain joins TRBV23-1 and TRBJ2-1, with TRBD2 identical over 7 bases. TRBV23-1 belongs to the ORF category, with a function that is uncertain. The trim removed 2 bases at V and 5 bases at J, leaving 12 bases unmatched. There are 17 residues in the CDR3. Written as DNA, the CDR3 is TGCGCCAGCAGTCAACTAGCGGCCGGGAAAACAAACAATGAGCAGTTCTTC. Translated, it gives CASSQLAAGKTNNEQFF.

The chain uses TRBV5-1 and TRBJ1-2, with 9 bases lining up with TRBD1. CDR3 length: 16 residues. V lost 0 bases to trimming and J lost 8 bases; unmatched junction nucleotides: 11. Germline-derived CDR1 and CDR2 are SGHRS and YFSETQ. The CDR3 DNA sequence: TGCGCCAGCAGCTTGGCCTCCTTACGGGACAGGGCCGGCTACACCTTC. Translation: CASSLASLRDRAGYTF.